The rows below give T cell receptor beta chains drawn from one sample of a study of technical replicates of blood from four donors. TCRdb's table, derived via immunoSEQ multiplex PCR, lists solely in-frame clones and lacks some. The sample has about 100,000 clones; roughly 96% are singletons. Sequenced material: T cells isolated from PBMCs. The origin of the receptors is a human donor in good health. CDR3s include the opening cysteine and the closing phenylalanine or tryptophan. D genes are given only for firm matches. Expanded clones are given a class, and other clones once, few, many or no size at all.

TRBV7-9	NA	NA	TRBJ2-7	TGTGCCAGCAGCCCACAGGGTGGTTTGGCCGAGCAGTACTTC	CASSPQGGLAEQYF
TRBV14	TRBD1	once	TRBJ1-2	TGTGCCAGCAGCCAAGAAGGCATGTGGGGCAGGGGGCCTCGCTATGGCTACACCTTC	CASSQEGMWGRGPRYGYTF
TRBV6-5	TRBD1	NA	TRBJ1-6	TGTGCCAGCAGTGCCACCGGGACAGGGGGTTCACCCCTCCACTTT	CASSATGTGGSPLHF
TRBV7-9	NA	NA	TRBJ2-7	TGTGCCAGCAGCCCTGTACTGAGCGAATACGAGCAGTACTTC	CASSPVLSEYEQYF
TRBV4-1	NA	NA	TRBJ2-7	TGCGCCAGCAGCCAGACGACAGGTTCAATCTACGAGCAGTACTTC	CASSQTTGSIYEQYF
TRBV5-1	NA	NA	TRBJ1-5	TGCGCCAGCAGCTTGGGAGGTTGGGGCAATCAGCCCCAGCATTTT	CASSLGGWGNQPQHF
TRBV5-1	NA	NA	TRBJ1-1	TGCGCCAGCAGCTTGGTAGGTGGAGGAGGGACTGAAGCTTTCTTT	CASSLVGGGGTEAFF
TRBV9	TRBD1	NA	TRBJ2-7	TGTGCCAGCAGCTCAGGACAGGGAGGCTACGAGCAGTACTTC	CASSSGQGGYEQYF
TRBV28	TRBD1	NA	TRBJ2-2	TGTGCCGTAGACAGGGGTCTCGAGAACACCGGGGAGCTGTTTTTT	CAVDRGLENTGELFF
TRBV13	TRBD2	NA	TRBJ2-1	TGTGCCAGCAGCTTAGGAGCGGGAGAATTCTACAATGAGCAGTTCTTC	CASSLGAGEFYNEQFF
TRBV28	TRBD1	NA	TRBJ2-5	TGTGCCAGCAGTAACCCGGGACAGGGGCGGGGGGAGACCCAGTACTTC	CASSNPGQGRGETQYF
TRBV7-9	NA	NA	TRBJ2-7	TGTGCCAGCAGCTACGCCGGGGCCTACGAGCAGTACTTC	CASSYAGAYEQYF
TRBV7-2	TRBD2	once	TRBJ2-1	TGTGCCAGCAGCGGCCAGCGGGACCACTCCTACAATGAGCAGTTCTTC	CASSGQRDHSYNEQFF
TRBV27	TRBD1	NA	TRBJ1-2	TGTGCCAGCAGTTTAAAGGGGGCCGATGGCTACACCTTC	CASSLKGADGYTF
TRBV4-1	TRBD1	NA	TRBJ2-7	TGCGCCAGCAGCCACCCCCCCGGGACAGGGAATGACGAGCAGTACTTC	CASSHPPGTGNDEQYF
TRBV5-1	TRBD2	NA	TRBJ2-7	TGCGCCAGCAGCCCGGGCGGGGGGGAGCAGTACTTC	CASSPGGGEQYF
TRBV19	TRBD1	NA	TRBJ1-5	TGTGCCAGTAGTCCCCTCGGACAGGGTGTATGGAATCAGCCCCAGCATTTT	CASSPLGQGVWNQPQHF
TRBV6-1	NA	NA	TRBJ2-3	TGTGCCAGCAACCGAGGGGGAGTAGATACGCAGTATTTT	CASNRGGVDTQYF
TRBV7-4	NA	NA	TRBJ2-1	TGTGCCAGCAGCTTAAACCCTCAGGGGAACGAGCAGTTCTTC	CASSLNPQGNEQFF
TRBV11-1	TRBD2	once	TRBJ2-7	TGTGCCAGCAGCTTACCCGGGGGGGCGGTCGAGCAGTACTTC	CASSLPGGAVEQYF
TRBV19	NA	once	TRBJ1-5	TGTGCCAGTAGTACAGGGTTTATGAGCAATCAGCCCCAGCATTTT	CASSTGFMSNQPQHF
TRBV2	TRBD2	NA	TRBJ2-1	TGTGCCAGCACCCAAACTAGCGGGAAGTATGAGCAGTTCTTC	CASTQTSGKYEQFF
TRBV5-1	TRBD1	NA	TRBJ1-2	TGCGCCAGCAGCTGGACCCAGGGGGCACACTCTTTACACACCTTC	CASSWTQGAHSLHTF
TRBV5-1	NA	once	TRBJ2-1	TGCGCCAGCAGCTTGGGGAATAGCGTAAGCTCCTACAATGAGCAGTTCTTC	CASSLGNSVSSYNEQFF
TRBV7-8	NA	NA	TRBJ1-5	TGTGCCAGCAGCTTAGGGACAGCTCGACATAGCAATCAGCCCCAGCATTTT	CASSLGTARHSNQPQHF
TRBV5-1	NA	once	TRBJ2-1	TGCGCCAGCAATTTTCCCAGCGGCAATGAGCAGTTCTTC	CASNFPSGNEQFF
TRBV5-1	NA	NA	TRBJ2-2	TGCGCCAGCAGCTTGGGGACAATCATAGAAAACACCGGGGAGCTGTTTTTT	CASSLGTIIENTGELFF
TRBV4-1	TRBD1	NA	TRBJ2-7	TGCGCCAGCAGCCAGAACAGGGGGCTCGAGCAGTACTTC	CASSQNRGLEQYF
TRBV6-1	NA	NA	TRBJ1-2	TGTGCCAGCAGTGAATCCTTGACGGGGAACTATGGCTACACCTTC	CASSESLTGNYGYTF
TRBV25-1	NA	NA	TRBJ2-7	TGTGCCAGCAGTGAATATATCGGGTACGAGCAGTACTTC	CASSEYIGYEQYF
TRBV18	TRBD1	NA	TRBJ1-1	TGTGCCAGCTCACCAGCCCAGACAGGGAGGACTGAAGCTTTCTTT	CASSPAQTGRTEAFF
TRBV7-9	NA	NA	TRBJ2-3	TGTGCCAGCAGCTTACTCCGACAGAATACAGATACGCAGTATTTT	CASSLLRQNTDTQYF
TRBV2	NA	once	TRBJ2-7	TGTGCCAGCAGGCCCGGGACTTTCTACGAGCAGTACTTC	CASRPGTFYEQYF
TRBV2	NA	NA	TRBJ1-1	TGTGCCAGCAGTGAACTTCGCTCCGCCGGACACGAAGCTTTCTTT	CASSELRSAGHEAFF
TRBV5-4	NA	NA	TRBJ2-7	TGTGCCAGCAGCTCTAGCACTTCGATACGGGAGCAGTACTTC	CASSSSTSIREQYF
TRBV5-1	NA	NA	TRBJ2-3	TGCGCCAGCAGCATTGGACAGCCAACTAGCACAGATACGCAGTATTTT	CASSIGQPTSTDTQYF
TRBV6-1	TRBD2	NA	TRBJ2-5	TGTGCCAGCAGTGACCCCATGACTAGCGGGGAGGTAGGGACCCAGTACTTC	CASSDPMTSGEVGTQYF
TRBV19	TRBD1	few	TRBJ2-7	TGTGCCAGTAGCGACAGGGTTTCGAGCGAGCAGTACTTC	CASSDRVSSEQYF